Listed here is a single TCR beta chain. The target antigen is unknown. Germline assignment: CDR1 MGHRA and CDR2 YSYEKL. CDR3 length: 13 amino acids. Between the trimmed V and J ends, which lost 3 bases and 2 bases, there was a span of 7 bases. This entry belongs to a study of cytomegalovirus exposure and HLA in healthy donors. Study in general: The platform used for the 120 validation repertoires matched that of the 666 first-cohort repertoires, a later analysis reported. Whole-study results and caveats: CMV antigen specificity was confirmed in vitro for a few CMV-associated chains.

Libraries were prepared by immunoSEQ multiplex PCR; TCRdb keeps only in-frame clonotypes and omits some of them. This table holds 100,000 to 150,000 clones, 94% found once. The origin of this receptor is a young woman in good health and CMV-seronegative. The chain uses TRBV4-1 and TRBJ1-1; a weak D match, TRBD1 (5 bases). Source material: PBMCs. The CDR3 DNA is TGCGCCAGCAGCCACGGACAAAACACTGAAGCTTTCTTT. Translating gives CASSHGQNTEAFF.